This TCR beta chain is drawn from a study of cytomegalovirus exposure and HLA in healthy donors. Study findings and constraints: Later, an analysis found that common viral pathogens appeared to be linked with several of the most significant clusters.

As regards this clone: Antigen unknown.

CDR1 and CDR2 (germline): MGHRA, YSYEKL. The CDR3 is 17 amino acids. J was trimmed by 1 base and V by 4 bases; bases with no gene match: 10. In the PCR, 60 Vbeta and 13 Jbeta primers were used. Profiling relied on immunoSEQ multiplex PCR, and the TCRdb table lists in-frame clones only, not all of them. The table includes about 73,000 clones, 60% to 75% detected once. The sequenced sample was PBMCs. The chain is built from TRBV4-1 and TRBJ1-5; 7 nucleotides agree with TRBD1. The clonotype was recovered from a man in his 70s in good health and CMV-seronegative. In DNA form, the CDR3 reads TGCGCCAGCAGCCCGACAGGGCAGGTGTTGAGCAATCAGCCCCAGCATTTT. This encodes CASSPTGQVLSNQPQHF.